The 28 T cell receptor beta chains below were found in one sample sequenced in a study of glioma-infiltrating T cells. Amplification of TCR alpha and beta CDR3 regions from RNA used iRepertoire nested multiplex PCR. A single record per CDR3 protein comes from TCRdb applying MiXCR to the multiplex PCR reads. The sample has around 170,000 distinct CDR3 sequences, about 46% seen once; the top ten hold around 5%. The sample was glioma tissue, nonneoplastic brain tissue, or PBMCs (not recorded which). The receptors derive from a human donor with low-grade glioma or glioblastoma, undergoing nonglioma brain surgery, or in good health (not recorded which).

On this clonotype itself: A much larger clone differs from this one at a single base, so this may be a read error. J is TRBJ1-4 and V is TRBV15; D gene unclear. Germline lookup yields CDR1 LNHNV and CDR2 YYDKDF (reference sequence). The CDR3 is 16 residues long. The CDR3 is CATIRGPGATNEKLFF. CDR3 DNA: TGTGCCACCATCAGAGGACCGGGAGCAACTAATGAAAAACTGTTTTTT. The complete variable domain, with remaining parts taken from reference TRBV15 and TRBJ1-4, reads DAMVIQNPRYQVTQFGKPVTLSCSQTLNHNVMYWYQQKSSQAPKLLFHYYDKDFNNEADTPDNFQSRRPNTSFCFLDIRSPGLGDTAMYLCATIRGPGATNEKLFFGSGTQLSVL.

The chain employs TRBV7-3 and TRBJ2-3; D not certain. CDR3 length equals 12 residues. Trimming removed 2 bases at V and 10 bases at J, with 10 bases between. Germline assignment: CDR1 SGHTA and CDR2 FQGTGA. As DNA, the CDR3 is TGTGCCAGCAGCTTACTTGGTAGTGCGCAGTATTTT. Its protein product is CASSLLGSAQYF.

This clonotype came up many times. The genes are TRBV28 and TRBJ2-7, with TRBD1 identical over 7 bases. CDR3 length: 17 residues. With V trimmed by 6 bases and J by 2 bases, 16 bases remained unmatched. Germline V gives CDR1 MDHEN, CDR2 SYDVKM. DNA for the CDR3: TGTGCCAGCAGCTCCCTCCCCCGACAGGGAATTACCTACGAGCAGTACTTC. It codes for CASSSLPRQGITYEQYF.

For this clonotype: At one end, the junction sequence differs from germline, possibly due to a read error. This chain joins TRBV6-5 and TRBJ1-5; D is unclear. Germline CDR1 and CDR2: MNHEY and SVGAGI. This CDR3 has 12 amino acids. CDR3 nucleotides: TGCGCCAGCAGTCGGAAGGATCAGCCCCATCATTTT. Translating gives CASSRKDQPHHF.

This rearrangement joins TRBV2 to TRBJ1-4; 8 nucleotides match TRBD1. Germline CDR1 reads SNHLY; CDR2 reads FYNNEI. The CDR3 has 15 amino acids. J lost 0 bases, V lost 7 bases, and 4 bases had no gene match. This chain's CDR3 is CASTAQGATNEKLFF. The CDR3 coding sequence is TGTGCCAGCACGGCACAGGGGGCAACTAATGAAAAACTGTTTTTT.

A word on this clonotype: Because the CDR3 is missing its conserved closing phenylalanine or tryptophan, this is likely a read error. The chain recombines TRBV6-2 or TRBV6-3 with TRBJ2-3; no clear D gene. Germline-derived CDR1 and CDR2 are MNHEY and SVGEGT. Trimming took 6 bases from V and 4 from J, leaving 11 bases between them. This CDR3 is built from 13 residues. CDR3: CASSLRAPDTQYL. CDR3 coding DNA: TGTGCCAGCAGCTTAAGGGCACCAGATACGCAGTATCTT.

A note on this clonotype: A much larger clone differs from this one at a single base, so this may be a read error. The chain recombines TRBV7-6 with TRBJ2-3; no clear D gene. Trimming took 5 bases from V and 7 from J, leaving 22 bases between them. The CDR3 spans 16 residues. CDR1 SGHVS and CDR2 FNYEAQ come from the germline V gene. CDR3 nucleotides: TGTGCCAGCAGCCAAGATCAAGGAATGGCTTCAAATACGCAGTATTTT. This encodes CASSQDQGMASNTQYF.

V is TRBV7-9 and J is TRBJ2-7; D is perhaps TRBD1 or TRBD2 (5 bases each). Looked up from germline, CDR1 is SEHNR and CDR2 is FQNEAQ (reference sequence). The CDR3 consists of 15 residues. The germline V and J ends were trimmed by 5 bases and 4 bases, with 18 bases remaining between them. CDR3 in DNA: TGTGCCAGCAGCCACGGGGACCTGAGACGGTACGAGCAGTACTTC. Translation gives CASSHGDLRRYEQYF.

This clonotype has a count of ten or more. The J gene is TRBJ2-3, the V gene TRBV2; D not resolved. Germline V gene sequence: CDR1 SNHLY, CDR2 FYNNEI. The CDR3 sequence is 15 residues long. V shed 6 bases and J shed 1 base, with 14 bases lying between them. CDR3 in amino acids: CASRLMLWGTDTQYF. CDR3 sequence (DNA): TGTGCCAGCAGGCTTATGCTCTGGGGCACAGATACGCAGTATTTT.

Notes on this clonotype: A much larger clone sits a single nucleotide away, making a read error possible. The chain employs TRBV11-1 and TRBJ2-1; 9 bases agree with TRBD1. CDR1 and CDR2 from the germline V gene are SGHAT and FQDESV (reference sequence). CDR3 size: 15 residues. The CDR3 loop is CACSLGTGRHNEQFF. The CDR3 DNA sequence: TGTGCCTGCAGCTTAGGGACAGGGAGGCACAATGAGCAGTTCTTC.

The chain is built from TRBV28 and TRBJ2-7, with D perhaps TRBD2 (6 bases). Germline lookup yields CDR1 MDHEN and CDR2 SYDVKM. The ends were cut back, 6 bases at V and 4 bases at J, with 25 bases in the middle. CDR3 length: 17 amino acids. CDR3 protein: CASSSPPRDSPCYEQYF. In nucleotides, the CDR3 is TGTGCCAGCAGCTCCCCGCCCCGGGACTCCCCTTGTTACGAGCAGTACTTC.

This clonotype was observed at least ten times. J is TRBJ2-3 and V is TRBV28; D call uncertain. Trimming took off 6 bases at V and 1 base at J, with 17 bases between the two ends. The germline V gene has CDR1 MDHEN and CDR2 SYDVKM. There are 16 residues in the CDR3. CDR3 coding DNA: TGTGCCAGCAGGCCTCACTCCATTAGGGGCACAGATACGCAGTATTTT. Residues: CASRPHSIRGTDTQYF.

At least ten counts were recorded for this clonotype. The rearrangement uses TRBV19 and TRBJ1-2, with D possibly matching TRBD1 (5 bases). Germline V gene sequence: CDR1 LNHDA, CDR2 SQIVND (reference sequence). V shed 7 bases and J shed 4 bases, with 13 bases lying between them. CDR3 length equals 13 residues. The CDR3 here is CASTRTDTYGYTF. CDR3 bases: TGTGCCAGTACCAGGACGGACACCTATGGCTACACCTTC. The full variable domain, completed using reference TRBV19 and TRBJ1-2, is DGGITQSPKYLFRKEGQNVTLSCEQNLNHDAMYWYRQDPGQGLRLIYYSQIVNDFQKGDIAEGYSVSREKKESFPLTVTSAQKNPTAFYLCASTRTDTYGYTFGSGTRLTVV.

A few counts support this clonotype. The chain joins TRBV3-1 to TRBJ2-6; possibly TRBD2 for D (5 bases). Trimming left V 4 bases short and J 2 bases short, with 9 bases between. CDR1 and CDR2 (germline): LGHDT, YNNKEL (reference sequence). The CDR3 length is 15 residues. CDR3: CASSRPGAGANVLTF. The CDR3 coding sequence is TGTGCCAGCAGCCGGCCCGGGGCTGGGGCCAACGTCCTGACTTTC.

DNA for the CDR3: TGTGCCAGCAGTTTTACAGGAACAGATACGCAGTATTTT. It yields the protein CASSFTGTDTQYF. The V call is TRBV12-3 or TRBV12-4, the J call TRBJ2-3, with TRBD1 as a possible D gene (5 bases). The length of the CDR3 is 13 residues. The V end lost 3 bases, the J end lost 3 bases, and 7 bases lay between the germline ends.

Worth noting for this clonotype: A much more abundant neighbour one base away suggests this may be a read error. The chain uses TRBV3-1 and TRBJ1-1, with D uncertain. CDR3 size: 13 residues. Germline CDR1 is LGHDT and CDR2 is YNNKEL (reference sequence). This CDR3 is CASSQVRNSEAFF. DNA of the CDR3: TGTGCCAGCAGCCAAGTGAGGAACTCTGAAGCTTTCTTT. The whole variable domain, remainder taken from reference TRBV3-1 and TRBJ1-1, is DTAVSQTPKYLVTQMGNDKSIKCEQNLGHDTMYWYKQDSKKFLKIMFSYNNKELIINETVPNRFSPKSPDKAHLNLHINSLELGDSAVYFCASSQVRNSEAFFGQGTRLTVV.

The sample holds many counts of this clonotype. The CDR3 sequence is CASSLGAGLTDTQYF. Written as DNA, the CDR3 is TGTGCCAGCAGCTTAGGTGCAGGTTTAACAGATACGCAGTATTTT. The chain has TRBV7-2 and TRBJ2-3; no definite D call. Germline V gene sequence: CDR1 SGHTA, CDR2 FQGNSA. V gave up 1 base and J gave up 3 bases, with 11 bases separating them. This CDR3 has 15 residues.

The chain uses TRBV20-1 and TRBJ2-7, with 13 bases identical to TRBD2. The length of the CDR3 is 15 residues. V was clipped by 0 bases and J by 1 base; unmatched bases: 0. CDR1 is DFQATT and CDR2 is SNEGSKA in the germline V gene (reference sequence). This CDR3 reads CSAREGLAGSYEQYF. In DNA, the CDR3 is TGCAGTGCTAGAGAGGGACTAGCGGGGTCCTACGAGCAGTACTTC.

Concerning this clonotype itself: A read error may account for a junction end that differs from germline. The rearrangement links TRBV7-9 to TRBJ1-1; no definite D call. The CDR3 loop spans 13 amino acids. Germline CDR1 SEHNR, CDR2 FQNEAQ (reference sequence). CDR3 DNA: TGTGCCAGCAGCTTTGTACGATACACTGAAGCTTCCTTT. As protein: CASSFVRYTEASF.

The J gene is TRBJ1-4, the V gene TRBV28; 7 nucleotides match TRBD1. The CDR3 has 15 residues. V shed 3 bases, J shed 6 bases, and the junction held 7 bases outside the gene matches. Germline V gene data show CDR1 as MDHEN and CDR2 as SYDVKM. CDR3 bases: TGTGCCAGCAGTTTCGGAGGGGGCGCGGATGAAAAACTGTTTTTT. Amino acids: CASSFGGGADEKLFF.

This clonotype was counted a single time. J is TRBJ2-5 and V is TRBV6-1; D not resolved. Germline lookup yields CDR1 MNHNS and CDR2 SASEGT. Trimming took 6 bases from V and 7 from J, leaving 18 bases between them. The CDR3 extends over 14 amino acids. Written as DNA, the CDR3 is TGTGCCAGCAGCCCGGAAAGGGAAGGTGGGACCCAGTACTTC. Translated, it gives CASSPEREGGTQYF.

About this clonotype: This may stem from a read error, because a much larger clone lies one nucleotide away. The chain recombines TRBV20-1 with TRBJ2-7; 7 bases are a match to TRBD2. Germline CDR1 is DFQATT and CDR2 is SNEGSKA (reference sequence). V dropped 1 base and J dropped 7; count of bases not matched to a gene: 16. The CDR3 is 16 residues long. Here the CDR3 reads CSARVHLAGAYNEQYF. In nucleotides, the CDR3 is TGCAGTGCTAGAGTTCATTTAGCGGGCGCCTACAATGAGCAGTACTTC.

This clonotype turned up a few times. The chain combines TRBV4-2 with TRBJ2-4; D remains ambiguous. The V gene's germline CDR1 is LGHNA and CDR2 YNFKEQ. The CDR3 has 15 residues. Trimming removed 6 bases from V and 5 bases from J, with 17 bases in between. The CDR3 DNA is TGTGCCAGCAGTAAAGACCGAAACATCGAAAACATTCAGTACTTC. Translated: CASSKDRNIENIQYF.

This rearrangement joins TRBV15 to TRBJ2-1; tentatively, D is TRBD2 (5 bases). Trimming stripped 0 bases from V and 7 bases from J, with 10 bases between. This CDR3 spans 14 amino acids. CDR1 and CDR2 (germline): LNHNV, YYDKDF (reference sequence). In DNA, the CDR3 is TGTGCCACCAGCAGAGATCGAGGGTCGAATGAGCAGTTCTTC. It codes for CATSRDRGSNEQFF.

For this clonotype: A read error may explain this, as a much larger clone is one base away. The chain joins TRBV20-1 to TRBJ1-1; D is perhaps TRBD1 (6 bases). This CDR3 has 13 amino acids. Between the trimmed V and J ends, which lost 5 bases and 4 bases, there was a span of 14 bases. Germline V gene lookup returns CDR1 DFQATT and CDR2 SNEGSKA (reference sequence). The CDR3 nucleotides read TGCAGTGCTTGGACAGTGGGGACCACTGAAGCTTTCTTT. It yields the protein CSAWTVGTTEAFF.

As concerns this clonotype: One end of the junction varies from germline; a read error may be responsible. The chain combines TRBV2 with TRBJ2-7; the D is unclear. The germline CDR1 and CDR2 sequences are SNHLY and FYNNEI. The CDR3 has 14 residues. CDR3 loop: CASEERESTYQQYF. The CDR3 nucleotides read TGTGCCAGCGAGGAGCGCGAGTCGACCTACCAGCAGTACTTC.

As to this clonotype: A much larger clone lies one base from this, so it may be a read error. The chain employs TRBV28 and TRBJ2-7, with TRBD1 identical over 9 bases. The CDR3 has 14 residues. CDR1 is MDHEN, CDR2 SYDVKM, per germline. The CDR3 DNA is TGTGCCAGCAGGACGACAGGGGGTTCCTACGATCAGTACTTC. This gives the protein CASRTTGGSYDQYF.

With regard to this clonotype: Being one base from a much bigger clone, this may be a read error. This sequence joins TRBV7-2 and TRBJ1-5; no firm D call. With 5 bases removed from V and 2 bases from J, the gap between germline ends came to 16 bases. Germline CDR1 SGHTA, CDR2 FQGNSA. The length of the CDR3 is 16 residues. CDR3 amino acids: CASSPLRCFRNQPQHF. The CDR3 nucleotides read TGTGCCAGCAGCCCTCTCAGGTGTTTTCGCAATCAGCCCCAGCATTTT.